This is a list of T cell receptor beta chains from one sample in a study of regulatory T cells in long-lasting Graves disease. One entry per CDR3 protein results from TCRdb running MiXCR on the multiplex PCR reads. The sample lists more than 300,000 distinct CDR3 sequences, about 20% occurring once. The starting material was peripheral blood mononuclear cells (PBMCs), obtained when the disease was refractory, from a patient treated with antithyroid drugs. Receptor source: a female donor with Graves disease. Each CDR3 is given with its conserved first and last residue. A D gene is named only where the DNA matches it firmly. Rows may omit the clone size; those that give it use once, few, many or a size class.

clone_size	d_call	v_call	j_call	cdr3_nt	cdr3_aa
many	.	TRBV30	TRBJ1-6	TGTGCCTGGGGGACCGTTTGGAGTTCACCCCTCCACTTT	CAWGTVWSSPLHF
many	.	TRBV20-1	TRBJ1-1	TGCAGTGCTAGCCTGAACACTGAAGCTTTCTTT	CSASLNTEAFF
.	.	TRBV28	TRBJ1-3	TGTGCCAGCAGTCCTGACACCTACCCCGGAAACACCATATATTTT	CASSPDTYPGNTIYF
many	.	TRBV29-1	TRBJ1-5	TGCAGCGTTAGCCAGAATAGCAATCAGCCCCAGCATTTT	CSVSQNSNQPQHF
.	TRBD2	TRBV7-2	TRBJ2-3	TGTGCCAGCAGCTTTCTGTCGGCGGGAGTTAGCACAGATACGCAGTATTTT	CASSFLSAGVSTDTQYF
many	TRBD1	TRBV7-2	TRBJ2-5	TGTGCCAGCAGTCAGGGGGCAGGAGAGACCCAGTACTTC	CASSQGAGETQYF
.	TRBD1	TRBV9	TRBJ2-7	TGTGCCAGCAGCGTCGCCGGGACAGGGACCTACGAGCAGTACTTC	CASSVAGTGTYEQYF
many	.	TRBV12-3/TRBV12-4	TRBJ1-1	TGTGCCAGCAGTTTCGCCGGTGGTAACACTGAAGCTTTCTTT	CASSFAGGNTEAFF
few	.	TRBV19	TRBJ1-5	TGTGCCAGTAGTATAGGGCAGGTACAACAGCCCCAGCATTTT	CASSIGQVQQPQHF
many	.	TRBV5-8	TRBJ1-1	TGTGCCAGCAGCTTGCCGCGGGACCGGGCGAACACTGAAGCTTTCTTT	CASSLPRDRANTEAFF
many	.	TRBV6-1	TRBJ2-7	TGTGCCAGCAGTCCTCGGACTGAACACGAGCAGTACTTC	CASSPRTEHEQYF
many	.	TRBV6-1	TRBJ1-2	TGTGCCAGCAGTGAATTGGGGCAGGCAAACTATGGCTACACCTTC	CASSELGQANYGYTF
many	.	TRBV11-1	TRBJ1-1	TGTGCCAGCAGCTCCGGACAACCCGAAGCTTTCTTT	CASSSGQPEAFF
few	TRBD2	TRBV19	TRBJ2-4	TGTGCCAGTAGTATCGGACTAGCTTTTGGGGCCAAAAACATTCAGTACTTC	CASSIGLAFGAKNIQYF
many	.	TRBV18	TRBJ2-7	TGTGCCAGCTCACCCGGGGCCGATTACGAGCAGTACTTC	CASSPGADYEQYF
.	TRBD1	TRBV20-1	TRBJ2-2	TGCAGTGCTAGATCCGGAGTGGACAGGGGAGAGGACAGCGGGGAGCTGTTTTTT	CSARSGVDRGEDSGELFF
many	.	TRBV11-2	TRBJ2-7	TGTGCCAGCAGCTTAGGCCCCCGGGGGCAAGAGTACGAGCAGTACTTC	CASSLGPRGQEYEQYF
.	.	TRBV18	TRBJ1-1	TGTGCCAGCTCACCACTGGAGGGGGGGACTGAAGCTTTCTTT	CASSPLEGGTEAFF
.	.	TRBV6-2/TRBV6-3	TRBJ1-5	TGTGCCAGCAGTTACCTTTGGGGCCTCAATCAGCCCCAGCATTTT	CASSYLWGLNQPQHF
many	.	TRBV4-3	TRBJ1-6	TGCGCCAGCAGGGCCAGGGAGGAGTCACCCCTCCACTTT	CASRAREESPLHF
.	TRBD1	TRBV6-1	TRBJ1-1	TGTGCCAGCAGTGACCGGGACAGACAAAAGGCGGCTTTCTTT	CASSDRDRQKAAFF
.	.	TRBV9	TRBJ2-1	TGTGCCAGCAGCGTAGGAGGGGGGGATGCCAATGAGCAGTTCTTC	CASSVGGGDANEQFF
.	TRBD2	TRBV6-2/TRBV6-3	TRBJ2-1	TGTGCCAGCAGTGATAGCCGGGGGGGCTACAATGAGCAGTTCTTC	CASSDSRGGYNEQFF
.	TRBD1	TRBV3-1	TRBJ1-3	TGTGCCAGCAGCCCGGGACAGGGAGCAAACACCATATATTTT	CASSPGQGANTIYF
.	.	TRBV7-9	TRBJ1-2	TGTGCCAGCAGCTTCGAGGATTCCATCTATGAGTTGGGCTACACCTTC	CASSFEDSIYELGYTF
many	.	TRBV6-1	TRBJ2-2	TGTGCCAGCAGTCTTCAAGGGGGAACGAACACCGGGGAGCTGTTTTTT	CASSLQGGTNTGELFF
many	.	TRBV7-2	TRBJ1-5	TGTGCCAGCAGCTTGCCCGGGGGCTGGCGTCAGCCCCAGCATTTT	CASSLPGGWRQPQHF
many	.	TRBV2	TRBJ1-5	TGTGCCAGCGCAGGCGACAGATGGAATCAGCCCCAGCATTTT	CASAGDRWNQPQHF
.	TRBD2	TRBV7-9	TRBJ2-7	TGTGCCAGCAGCTTAGGCTTTACTAGCGGGGCCTACGAGCAGTACTTC	CASSLGFTSGAYEQYF
.	.	TRBV20-1	TRBJ2-2	TGCAGTGCTAGAGACAGGGGCGGGGGGGAGCTGTTTTTT	CSARDRGGGELFF
many	.	TRBV15	TRBJ2-7	TGTGCCACCAGCTCCCAATGGGCGGACGAGCAGTACTTC	CATSSQWADEQYF
.	.	TRBV7-9	TRBJ1-6	TGTGCCAGCAGCCTACCCGGCCGGGACTCGAATTCACCCCTCCACTTT	CASSLPGRDSNSPLHF
many	.	TRBV24-1	TRBJ1-2	TGTGCCACCAGTCTTGCCGATGGACAGCCTCACTACTTACTAATGTCCGGCTACACCTTC	CATSLADGQPHYLLMSGYTF
.	TRBD2	TRBV12-3/TRBV12-4	TRBJ2-1	TGTGCCAGCAGCTCGGGGGGGAAGCCCGGTGAGCAGTTCTTC	CASSSGGKPGEQFF
few	.	TRBV7-9	TRBJ1-3	TGTGCCAGCAGCTTAGTGGGCCGCTCTGGAAACACCATATATTTT	CASSLVGRSGNTIYF
few	TRBD2	TRBV20-1	TRBJ2-7	TGCAGTGCTAGAGATCAACTAGCGGTTTCCTACGAGCAGTACTTC	CSARDQLAVSYEQYF
once	.	TRBV7-3	TRBJ2-1	TGTGCCAGCAGCTTGGAGGGACATGAGCAGTTCTTC	CASSLEGHEQFF
many	.	TRBV11-2	TRBJ2-5	TGTGCCAGCAGCTTCGACTCGGAGACCCAGTACTTC	CASSFDSETQYF
few	.	TRBV7-2	TRBJ1-3	TGTGCCAGCAGCCCAGATACAGGATCCAATACCATATATTTT	CASSPDTGSNTIYF
few	TRBD1	TRBV10-3	TRBJ1-1	TGTGCCATCAGTGAGTCGACTCTGGACAGGGATCAGGATGACACTGAAGCTTTCTTT	CAISESTLDRDQDDTEAFF
many	.	TRBV6-1	TRBJ1-1	TGTGCCAGCAGTGTGTTGGATGGGGATACTGAAGCTTTCTTT	CASSVLDGDTEAFF
.	.	TRBV14	TRBJ2-7	TGTGCCAGCAGCCAAGTCCCGGGACACTACGAGCAGTACTTC	CASSQVPGHYEQYF
many	.	TRBV15	TRBJ1-2	TGTGCCACCAGCAGAGATAACAGGGATAACTATGGCTACACCTTC	CATSRDNRDNYGYTF
.	TRBD2	TRBV11-2	TRBJ2-3	TGTGCCAGCAGCACCATAGCGGGAGCCGAGGCAGATACGCAGTATTTT	CASSTIAGAEADTQYF
.	TRBD1	TRBV7-3	TRBJ2-3	TGTGCCAGCAGCTTAACGATGGACAGGGACCCTACAGATACGCAGTATTTT	CASSLTMDRDPTDTQYF
.	.	TRBV20-1	TRBJ1-6	TGCAGTGCTAGAGAGACCCGAGGAGAATACTATAATTCACCCCTCCACTTT	CSARETRGEYYNSPLHF
.	.	TRBV4-1	TRBJ1-4	TGCGCCAGCAGCCTCCCCTACGGGGGGGGGTCTCAACTGTTTTTT	CASSLPYGGGSQLFF
many	.	TRBV9	TRBJ2-5	TGTGCCAGCAGCGTTTCCGGGACACCTCTCCAAGAGACCCAGTACTTC	CASSVSGTPLQETQYF
.	.	TRBV6-1	TRBJ1-1	TGTGCCAGCAGTGAGAGAGTCGCTGAAGCTTTCTTT	CASSERVAEAFF
many	.	TRBV11-2	TRBJ1-2	TGTGCCAGCAGCTGGGCCGAGGGATTACATGGCTACACCTTC	CASSWAEGLHGYTF
many	.	TRBV7-9	TRBJ2-5	TGTGCCAGCAGCGTCAGGGGAGAAGAGACCCAGTACTTC	CASSVRGEETQYF
many	TRBD2	TRBV19	TRBJ2-7	TGTGCCAGTAGCATCGCGGGGAGCGGGAACTCCTACGAGCAGTACTTC	CASSIAGSGNSYEQYF
few	.	TRBV4-3	TRBJ1-2	TGCGCCAGCAGCCTTTCGGACCGGGGGTATTATGGCTACACCTTC	CASSLSDRGYYGYTF